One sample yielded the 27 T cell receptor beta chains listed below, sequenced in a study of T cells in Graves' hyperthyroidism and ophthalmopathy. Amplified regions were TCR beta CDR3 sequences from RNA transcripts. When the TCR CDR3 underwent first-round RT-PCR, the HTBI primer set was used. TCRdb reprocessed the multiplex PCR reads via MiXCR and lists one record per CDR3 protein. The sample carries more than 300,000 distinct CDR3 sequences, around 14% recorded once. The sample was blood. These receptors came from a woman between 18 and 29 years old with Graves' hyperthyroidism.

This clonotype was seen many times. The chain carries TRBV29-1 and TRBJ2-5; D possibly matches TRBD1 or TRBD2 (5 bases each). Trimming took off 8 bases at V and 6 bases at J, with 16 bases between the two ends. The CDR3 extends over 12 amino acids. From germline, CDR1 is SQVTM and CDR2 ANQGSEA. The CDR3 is CSLSAGTQTQYF. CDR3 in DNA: TGCAGCCTCTCTGCCGGGACCCAGACCCAGTACTTC.

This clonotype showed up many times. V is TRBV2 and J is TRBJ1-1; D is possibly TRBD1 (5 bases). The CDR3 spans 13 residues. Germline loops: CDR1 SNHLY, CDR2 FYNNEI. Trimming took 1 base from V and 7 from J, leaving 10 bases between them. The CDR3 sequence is CASSEGAGVEAFF. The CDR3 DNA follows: TGTGCCAGCAGTGAAGGGGCGGGGGTTGAAGCTTTCTTT.

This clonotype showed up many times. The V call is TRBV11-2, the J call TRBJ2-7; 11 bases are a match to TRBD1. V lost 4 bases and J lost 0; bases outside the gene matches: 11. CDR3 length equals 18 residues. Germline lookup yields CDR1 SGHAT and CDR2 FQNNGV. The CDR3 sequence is CASSSVPRDRGTSYEQYF. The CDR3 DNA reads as TGTGCCAGCAGCTCCGTCCCCAGGGACAGGGGGACCTCCTACGAGCAGTACTTC. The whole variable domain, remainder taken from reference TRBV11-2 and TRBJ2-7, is EAGVAQSPRYKIIEKRQSVAFWCNPISGHATLYWYQQILGQGPKLLIQFQNNGVVDDSQLPKDRFSAERLKGVDSTLKIQPAKLEDSAVYLCASSSVPRDRGTSYEQYFGPGTRLTVT.

CDR3 residues: CASSVTASSYEQYF. DNA for the CDR3: TGTGCCAGCAGCGTGACAGCGTCCTCCTACGAGCAGTACTTC. The rearrangement links TRBV9 to TRBJ2-7, with D possibly being TRBD1 (5 bases). There are 14 residues in the CDR3. Trimming took 2 bases from V and 0 from J, leaving 9 bases between them. Germline V gene lookup returns CDR1 SGDLS and CDR2 YYNGEE.

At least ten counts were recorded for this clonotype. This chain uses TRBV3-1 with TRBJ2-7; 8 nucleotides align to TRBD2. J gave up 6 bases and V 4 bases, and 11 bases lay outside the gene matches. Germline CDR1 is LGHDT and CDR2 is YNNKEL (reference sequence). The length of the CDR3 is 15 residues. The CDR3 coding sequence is TGTGCCAGCAGCCGGAAAACGGGAGGGCCGGGCGAGCAGTACTTC. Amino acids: CASSRKTGGPGEQYF.

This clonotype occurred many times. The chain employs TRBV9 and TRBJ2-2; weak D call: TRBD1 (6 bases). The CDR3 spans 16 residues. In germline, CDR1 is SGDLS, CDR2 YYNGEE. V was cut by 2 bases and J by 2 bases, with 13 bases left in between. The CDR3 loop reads CASSVGAEINTGELFF. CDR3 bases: TGTGCCAGCAGCGTGGGGGCAGAGATTAACACCGGGGAGCTGTTTTTT.

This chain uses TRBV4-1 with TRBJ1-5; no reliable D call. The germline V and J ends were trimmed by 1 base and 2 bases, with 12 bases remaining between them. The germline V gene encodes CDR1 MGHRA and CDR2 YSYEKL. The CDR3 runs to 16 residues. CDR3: CASSQGIPLGNQPQHF. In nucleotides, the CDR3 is TGCGCCAGCAGCCAAGGAATACCCCTTGGCAATCAGCCCCAGCATTTT.

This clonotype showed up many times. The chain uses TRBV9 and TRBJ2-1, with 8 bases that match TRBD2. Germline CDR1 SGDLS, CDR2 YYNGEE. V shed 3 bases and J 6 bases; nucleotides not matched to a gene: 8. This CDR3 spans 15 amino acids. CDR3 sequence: CASSGAGAKGNEQFF. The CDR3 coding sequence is TGTGCCAGCAGCGGAGCGGGAGCGAAGGGCAATGAGCAGTTCTTC.

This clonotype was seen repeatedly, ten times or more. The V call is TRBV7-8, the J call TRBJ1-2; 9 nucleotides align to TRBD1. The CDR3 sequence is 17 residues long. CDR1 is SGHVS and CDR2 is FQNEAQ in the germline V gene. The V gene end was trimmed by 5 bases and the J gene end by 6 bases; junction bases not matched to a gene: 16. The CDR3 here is CASSPSRWGQGRDGYTF. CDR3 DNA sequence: TGTGCCAGCAGCCCATCTAGATGGGGACAGGGAAGAGATGGCTACACCTTC.

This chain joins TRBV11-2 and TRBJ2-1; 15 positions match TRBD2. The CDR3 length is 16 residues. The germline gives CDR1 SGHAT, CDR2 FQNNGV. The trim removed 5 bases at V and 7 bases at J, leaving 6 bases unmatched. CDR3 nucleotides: TGTGCCAGCAGCCGGACTAGCGGGAGGGGTCAGAATGAGCAGTTCTTC. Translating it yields CASSRTSGRGQNEQFF.

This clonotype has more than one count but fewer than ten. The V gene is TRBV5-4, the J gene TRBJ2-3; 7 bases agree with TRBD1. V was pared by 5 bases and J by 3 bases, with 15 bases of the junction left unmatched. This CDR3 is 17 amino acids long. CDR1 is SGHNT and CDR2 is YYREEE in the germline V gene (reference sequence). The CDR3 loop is CASRYVQGKGGTDTQYF. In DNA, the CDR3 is TGTGCCAGCAGATACGTACAGGGGAAAGGAGGAACAGATACGCAGTATTTT.

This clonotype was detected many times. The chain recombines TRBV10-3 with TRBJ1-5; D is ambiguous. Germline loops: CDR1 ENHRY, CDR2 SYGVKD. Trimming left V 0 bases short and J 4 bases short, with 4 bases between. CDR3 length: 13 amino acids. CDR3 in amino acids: CAISESRNQPQHF. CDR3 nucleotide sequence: TGTGCCATCAGTGAGTCAAGGAATCAGCCCCAGCATTTT.

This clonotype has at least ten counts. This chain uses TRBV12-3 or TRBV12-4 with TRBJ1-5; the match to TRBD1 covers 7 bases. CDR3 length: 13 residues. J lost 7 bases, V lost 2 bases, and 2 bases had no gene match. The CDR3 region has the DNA TGTGCCAGCAGTTTACAGGGGGAGCAGCCCCAGCATTTT. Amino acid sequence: CASSLQGEQPQHF.

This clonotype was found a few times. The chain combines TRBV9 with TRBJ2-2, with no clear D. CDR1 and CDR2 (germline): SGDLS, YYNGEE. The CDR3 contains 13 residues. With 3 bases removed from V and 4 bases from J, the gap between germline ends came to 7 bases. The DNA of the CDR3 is TGTGCCAGCAGCGCCTCAGGCACCGGGGAGCTGTTTTTT. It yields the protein CASSASGTGELFF.

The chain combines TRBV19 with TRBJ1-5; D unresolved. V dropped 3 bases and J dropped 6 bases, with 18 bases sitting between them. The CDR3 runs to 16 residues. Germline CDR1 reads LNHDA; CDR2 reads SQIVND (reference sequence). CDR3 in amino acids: CASSIGAGIAFQPQHF. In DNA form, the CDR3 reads TGTGCCAGTAGTATCGGAGCGGGGATAGCGTTTCAGCCCCAGCATTTT. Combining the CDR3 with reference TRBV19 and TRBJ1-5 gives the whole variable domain DGGITQSPKYLFRKEGQNVTLSCEQNLNHDAMYWYRQDPGQGLRLIYYSQIVNDFQKGDIAEGYSVSREKKESFPLTVTSAQKNPTAFYLCASSIGAGIAFQPQHFGDGTRLSIL.

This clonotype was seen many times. In DNA form, the CDR3 reads TGTGCCACCAAACGGACAGGGGAGAACACTGAAGCTTTCTTT. Its protein is CATKRTGENTEAFF. The chain is built from TRBV10-3 and TRBJ1-1; TRBD1 matches at 9 bases. This CDR3 is 14 amino acids long. J was trimmed by 1 base and V by 10 bases; bases with no gene match: 7. Looked up from germline, CDR1 is ENHRY and CDR2 is SYGVKD.

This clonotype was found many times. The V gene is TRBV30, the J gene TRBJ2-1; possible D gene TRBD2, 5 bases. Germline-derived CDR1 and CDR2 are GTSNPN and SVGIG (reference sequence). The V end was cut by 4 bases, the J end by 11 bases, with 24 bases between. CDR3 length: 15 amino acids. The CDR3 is CAWTPEGFGALKQFF. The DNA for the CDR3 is TGTGCCTGGACCCCCGAGGGCTTCGGAGCCTTGAAGCAGTTCTTC.

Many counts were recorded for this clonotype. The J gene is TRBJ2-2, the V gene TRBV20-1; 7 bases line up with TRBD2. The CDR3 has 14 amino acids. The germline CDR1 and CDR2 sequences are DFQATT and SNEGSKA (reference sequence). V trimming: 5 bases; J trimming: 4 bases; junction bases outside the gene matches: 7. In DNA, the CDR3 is TGCAGTGCTTCTCGGGAGGCCGGCACCGGGGAGCTGTTTTTT. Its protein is CSASREAGTGELFF.

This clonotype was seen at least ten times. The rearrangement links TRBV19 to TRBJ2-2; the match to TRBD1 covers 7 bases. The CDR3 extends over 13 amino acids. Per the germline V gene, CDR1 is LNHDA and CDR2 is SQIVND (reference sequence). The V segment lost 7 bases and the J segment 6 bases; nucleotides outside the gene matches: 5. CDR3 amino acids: CASIGRGSGELFF. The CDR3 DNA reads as TGTGCCAGTATTGGCAGGGGGTCCGGGGAGCTGTTTTTT.

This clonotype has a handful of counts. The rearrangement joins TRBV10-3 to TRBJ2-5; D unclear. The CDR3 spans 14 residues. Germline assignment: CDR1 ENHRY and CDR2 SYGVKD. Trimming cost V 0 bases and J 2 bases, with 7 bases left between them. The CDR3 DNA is TGTGCCATCAGTGAGTCGATGTATCAAGAGACCCAGTACTTC. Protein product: CAISESMYQETQYF.

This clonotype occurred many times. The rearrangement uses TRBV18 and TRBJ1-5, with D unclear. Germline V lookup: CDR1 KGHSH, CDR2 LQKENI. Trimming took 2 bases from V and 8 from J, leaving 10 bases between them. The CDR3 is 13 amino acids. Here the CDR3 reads CASSPVETEPQHF. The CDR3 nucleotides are TGTGCCAGCTCACCAGTAGAAACGGAGCCCCAGCATTTT.

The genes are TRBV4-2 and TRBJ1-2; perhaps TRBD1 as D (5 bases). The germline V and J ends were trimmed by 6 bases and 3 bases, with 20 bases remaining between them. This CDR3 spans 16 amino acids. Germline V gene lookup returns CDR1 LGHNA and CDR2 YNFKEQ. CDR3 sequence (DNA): TGTGCCAGCAGGACACCTTCGTTGGGGCGCGACTATGGCTACACCTTC. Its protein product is CASRTPSLGRDYGYTF.

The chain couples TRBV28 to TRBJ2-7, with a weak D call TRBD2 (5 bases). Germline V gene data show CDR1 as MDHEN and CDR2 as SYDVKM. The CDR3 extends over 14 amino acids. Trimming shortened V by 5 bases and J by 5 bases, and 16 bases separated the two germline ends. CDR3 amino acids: CASSISRGYHEQYF. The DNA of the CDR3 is TGTGCCAGCAGTATCTCCCGAGGGTACCACGAGCAGTACTTC. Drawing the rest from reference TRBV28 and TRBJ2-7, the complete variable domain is DVKVTQSSRYLVKRTGEKVFLECVQDMDHENMFWYRQDPGLGLRLIYFSYDVKMKEKGDIPEGYSVSREKKERFSLILESASTNQTSMYLCASSISRGYHEQYFGPGTRLTVT.

This chain's CDR3 is CASTLTKTDTQYF. The CDR3, as DNA: TGTGCCAGCACCCTTACGAAGACTGATACGCAGTATTTT. The V and J genes are TRBV5-8 and TRBJ2-3; D is unclear. V was trimmed by 6 bases and J by 6 bases, leaving 14 bases between them. CDR3 size: 13 residues. Germline V gives CDR1 SGHTS, CDR2 YDEGEE.

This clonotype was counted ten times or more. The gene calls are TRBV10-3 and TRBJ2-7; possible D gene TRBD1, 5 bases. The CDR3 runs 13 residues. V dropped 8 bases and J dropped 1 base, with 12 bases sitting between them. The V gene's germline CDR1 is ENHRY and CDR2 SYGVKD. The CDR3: CAIGAGLSYEQYF. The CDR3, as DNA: TGTGCCATCGGGGCAGGGTTATCCTACGAGCAGTACTTC.

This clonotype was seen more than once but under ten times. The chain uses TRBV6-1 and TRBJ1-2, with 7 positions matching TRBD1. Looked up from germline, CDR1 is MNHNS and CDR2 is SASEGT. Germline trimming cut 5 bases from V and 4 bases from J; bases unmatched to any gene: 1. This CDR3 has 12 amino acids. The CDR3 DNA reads TGTGCCAGCAGTAACAGGGGCTATGGCTACACCTTC. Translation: CASSNRGYGYTF.

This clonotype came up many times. The CDR3 here is CASSARGDSGDTQYF. CDR3 DNA: TGTGCCAGCAGTGCGAGGGGGGACTCGGGAGATACGCAGTATTTT. The gene calls are TRBV6-4 and TRBJ2-3; D might be TRBD1 or TRBD2, each matching 6 bases. From germline, CDR1 is MRHNA and CDR2 SNTAGT. CDR3 length equals 15 residues. The V gene lost 4 bases and the J gene lost 5 bases, with 16 bases spanning the gap.